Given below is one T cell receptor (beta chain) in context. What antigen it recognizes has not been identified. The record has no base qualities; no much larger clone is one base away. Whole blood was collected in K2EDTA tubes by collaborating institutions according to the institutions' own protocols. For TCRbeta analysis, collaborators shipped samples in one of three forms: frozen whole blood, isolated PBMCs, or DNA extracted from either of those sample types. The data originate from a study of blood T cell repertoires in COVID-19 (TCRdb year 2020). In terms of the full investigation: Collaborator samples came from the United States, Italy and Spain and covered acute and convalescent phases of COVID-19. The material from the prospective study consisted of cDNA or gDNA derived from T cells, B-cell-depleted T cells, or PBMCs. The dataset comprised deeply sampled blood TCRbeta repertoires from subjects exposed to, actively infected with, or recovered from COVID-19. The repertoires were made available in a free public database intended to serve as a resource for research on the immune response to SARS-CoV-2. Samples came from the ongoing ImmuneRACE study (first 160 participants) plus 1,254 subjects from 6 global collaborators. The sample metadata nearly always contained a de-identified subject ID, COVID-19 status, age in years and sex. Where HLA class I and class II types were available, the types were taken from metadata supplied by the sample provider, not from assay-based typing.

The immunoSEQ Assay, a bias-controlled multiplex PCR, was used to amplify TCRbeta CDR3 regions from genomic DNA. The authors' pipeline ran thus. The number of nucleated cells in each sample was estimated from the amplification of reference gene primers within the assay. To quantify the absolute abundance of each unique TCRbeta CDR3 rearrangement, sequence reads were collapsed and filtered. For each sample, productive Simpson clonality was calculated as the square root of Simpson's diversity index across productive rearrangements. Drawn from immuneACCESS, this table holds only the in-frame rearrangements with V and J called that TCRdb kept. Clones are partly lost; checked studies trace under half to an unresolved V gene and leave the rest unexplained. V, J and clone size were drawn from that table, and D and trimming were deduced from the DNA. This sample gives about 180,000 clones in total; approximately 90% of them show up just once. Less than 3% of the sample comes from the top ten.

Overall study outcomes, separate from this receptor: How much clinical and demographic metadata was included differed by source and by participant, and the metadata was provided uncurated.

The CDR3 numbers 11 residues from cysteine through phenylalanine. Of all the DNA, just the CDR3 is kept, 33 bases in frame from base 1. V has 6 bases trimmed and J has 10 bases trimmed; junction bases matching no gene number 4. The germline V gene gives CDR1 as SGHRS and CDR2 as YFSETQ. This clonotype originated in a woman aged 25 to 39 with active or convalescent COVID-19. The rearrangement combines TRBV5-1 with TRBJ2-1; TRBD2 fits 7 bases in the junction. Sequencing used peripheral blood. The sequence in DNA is TGCGCCAGCAATAGGGAGGGAGAGCAGTTCTTC. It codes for CASNREGEQFF.